This TCR beta chain derives from a study of metastatic and nonmetastatic thyroid tumors. Looking at the study overall: Across blood and tumor or nodule tissue, repertoires from malignant and benign thyroid patients were compared with one another.

At least ten counts were recorded for this clone. Its antigen remains unidentified. There were no patients who had received any treatment before thyroid surgery. Original methodology: The distant-metastasis classifier for papillary thyroid cancer was built from CDR3 differences across clinicopathological groups. Through MiXCR, TCRdb re-clonotyped the PCR reads. These V and J calls originate from TCRdb's pipeline instead of the authors' own analysis. The sample has 43,000 or so clones; less than 20% are singletons. Study results and caveats: A significant increase in TCR beta diversity was reportedly seen in malignant thyroid tumors relative to benign nodules, in blood and tumor.

The sequenced sample consisted of blood. The TCR originated in a female donor with papillary thyroid cancer or a benign thyroid nodule (not recorded which). Some clones in this sample may be carry-over from other donors' samples.

DNA for the CDR3: TGCGCCAGCAGCCTAACGCCGGGTCACGTGAATGAGCAGTTCTTC. Protein product: CASSLTPGHVNEQFF. The V call is TRBV4-1, the J call TRBJ2-1; no clear D gene. The germline V gene encodes CDR1 MGHRA and CDR2 YSYEKL. This CDR3 has 15 residues. V lost 4 bases and J lost 7, with 17 bases in between.